The 27 T cell receptor beta chains presented below share a single source sample, sequenced in a study of blood T cell repertoires in COVID-19. Sequenced by immunoSEQ multiplex PCR; TCRdb stores in-frame clones only, minus some. The data contain fewer than 200,000 clones, around 76% of them singletons. Specimen: peripheral blood. The receptors derive from a woman in her 70s with acute or convalescent COVID-19.

The J gene is TRBJ2-3, the V gene TRBV2; no reliable D call. Trimming took 5 bases from V and 1 from J, leaving 10 bases between them. This CDR3 has 14 residues. CDR1 and CDR2 (germline): SNHLY, FYNNEI. CDR3 sequence reads: CASSRKRGTDTQYF. The CDR3 nucleotides are TGTGCCAGCAGTCGCAAAAGAGGCACAGATACGCAGTATTTT.

V is TRBV19 and J is TRBJ2-7; possible D gene TRBD1, 6 bases. The CDR3 has 15 residues. Trimming took 6 bases from V and 0 from J, leaving 15 bases between them. Germline CDR1 LNHDA, CDR2 SQIVND (reference sequence). The CDR3 DNA is TGTGCCAGTAGCCCGCCAGGACAGTTCTCCTACGAGCAGTACTTC. This sequence encodes CASSPPGQFSYEQYF.

This sequence joins TRBV5-1 and TRBJ2-7; 12 nucleotides line up with TRBD2. Germline V gives CDR1 SGHRS, CDR2 YFSETQ. This CDR3 has 19 residues. Losses at the gene ends were 0 bases for V and 6 bases for J; bases not matched to a gene: 16. Here the CDR3 reads CASSLAPSASRLAGVEQYF. The DNA for the CDR3 is TGCGCCAGCAGCTTGGCCCCATCAGCCTCCAGACTAGCGGGAGTCGAGCAGTACTTC.

This clone was seen just once. The J gene is TRBJ1-1, the V gene TRBV10-3; D is ambiguous. CDR1 and CDR2 from the germline V gene are ENHRY and SYGVKD. The CDR3 spans 13 residues. V gave up 7 bases and J gave up 1 base, with 10 bases separating them. CDR3 protein: CAIKSVPNTEAFF. DNA of the CDR3: TGTGCCATCAAAAGCGTCCCGAACACTGAAGCTTTCTTT.

CDR3: CASSPEGVGGYTF. In DNA form, the CDR3 reads TGTGCCAGCAGCCCAGAGGGGGTGGGCGGCTACACCTTC. The chain recombines TRBV7-9 with TRBJ1-2, with a weak D call TRBD1 (6 bases). There are 13 residues in the CDR3. Trimming pared 5 bases from V and 8 bases from J, leaving 15 bases between. Per germline, CDR1 SEHNR and CDR2 FQNEAQ (reference sequence).

This chain links TRBV19 with TRBJ1-5; 7 bases match TRBD1. The CDR3 is 15 amino acids. Germline assignment: CDR1 LNHDA and CDR2 SQIVND (reference sequence). With V trimmed by 11 bases and J by 4 bases, 14 bases remained unmatched. The CDR3 DNA reads as TGTGCCGGCTCGAGATCCGGGACAGTTAATCAGCCCCAGCATTTT. It is translated as CAGSRSGTVNQPQHF.

The sample holds a few counts of this clone. The V call is TRBV7-8, the J call TRBJ1-1; 8 bases are a match to TRBD1. Germline loops: CDR1 SGHVS, CDR2 FQNEAQ. The V segment lost 5 bases and the J segment 1 base; nucleotides outside the gene matches: 6. The CDR3 extends over 15 amino acids. The CDR3 sequence is CASSKWGQENTEAFF. The CDR3 region has the DNA TGTGCCAGCAGCAAGTGGGGACAGGAGAACACTGAAGCTTTCTTT. Based on the CDR3 plus reference TRBV7-8 and TRBJ1-1, the full variable domain is GAGVSQSPRYKVAKRGQDVALRCDPISGHVSLFWYQQALGQGPEFLTYFQNEAQLDKSGLPSDRFFAERPEGSVSTLKIQRTQQEDSAVYLCASSKWGQENTEAFFGQGTRLTVV.

The chain links TRBV19 to TRBJ1-2; 7 positions agree with TRBD1. CDR1 is LNHDA and CDR2 is SQIVND in the germline V gene (reference sequence). V lost 6 bases and J lost 7; bases outside the gene matches: 8. This CDR3 is 13 amino acids long. Here the CDR3 DNA reads TGTGCCAGTAGCCTCGACAGGGTGCCTGGCTACACCTTC. Protein product: CASSLDRVPGYTF.

The rearrangement uses TRBV30 and TRBJ1-6; no firm D call. The CDR3 contains 13 residues. V lost 5 bases, J lost 11 bases, and 16 bases lay in between. In germline, CDR1 is GTSNPN, CDR2 SVGIG (reference sequence). This chain's CDR3 is CAWSLGSSAPLHF. The CDR3 coding sequence is TGTGCCTGGTCCCTGGGGAGCTCCGCACCCCTCCACTTT.

The rearrangement uses TRBV19 and TRBJ2-7; possible D gene TRBD1, 6 bases. CDR1 is LNHDA, CDR2 SQIVND, per germline (reference sequence). There are 14 residues in the CDR3. With 7 bases removed from V and 4 bases from J, the gap between germline ends came to 17 bases. Here the CDR3 DNA reads TGTGCCAGTACTTTTAAAGGGGGTGCTTACGAGCAGTACTTC. Translation: CASTFKGGAYEQYF.

V usage is TRBV7-9 and J usage is TRBJ1-2; the match to TRBD1 covers 7 bases. The CDR3 spans 17 residues. With V trimmed by 1 base and J by 3 bases, 11 bases remained unmatched. Germline V CDR1 and CDR2: SEHNR, FQNEAQ (reference sequence). The CDR3 DNA reads as TGTGCCAGCAGCTTAGGACAGGGATCTTTCGAGGACTATGGCTACACCTTC. Translating it yields CASSLGQGSFEDYGYTF.

V is TRBV6-6 and J is TRBJ1-1; 11 bases match TRBD1. Germline V lookup: CDR1 MNHNY, CDR2 SVGAGI (reference sequence). V shed 4 bases, J shed 5 bases, and the junction held 6 bases outside the gene matches. The CDR3 totals 15 residues. The CDR3 loop is CASSFNRDRGTEAFF. CDR3 coding DNA: TGTGCCAGCAGTTTTAACAGGGACAGGGGGACTGAAGCTTTCTTT.

V gene TRBV27 combines with J gene TRBJ2-1; TRBD2 matches 14 bases. Germline values: CDR1 MNHEY, CDR2 SMNVEV (reference sequence). CDR3 length: 19 residues. V lost 6 bases, J lost 1 base, and 11 bases stayed unmatched. The CDR3 bases are TGTGCCAGCAGACGACTAGCGGGAGGGATGATGGGATCCTACAATGAGCAGTTCTTC. It translates to CASRRLAGGMMGSYNEQFF.

V is TRBV5-4 and J is TRBJ1-2; no clear D gene. The V end lost 0 bases, the J end lost 4 bases, and 10 bases lay between the germline ends. Looked up from germline, CDR1 is SGHNT and CDR2 is YYREEE (reference sequence). CDR3 length: 14 amino acids. The CDR3 DNA is TGTGCCAGCAGCTTGGTTACAGACCTCTATGGCTACACCTTC. It codes for CASSLVTDLYGYTF.

This clone occurred a few times. V usage is TRBV2 and J usage is TRBJ1-6; D not resolved. The CDR3 spans 13 residues. V dropped 8 bases and J dropped 4 bases, with 9 bases sitting between them. Germline-derived CDR1 and CDR2 are SNHLY and FYNNEI. The CDR3 loop is CASSVRYNSPLHF. The CDR3 DNA follows: TGTGCCAGCTCGGTCAGGTATAATTCACCCCTCCACTTT.

The gene calls are TRBV29-1 and TRBJ2-1, with D possibly matching TRBD2 (6 bases). The CDR3 covers 16 residues. CDR1 SQVTM and CDR2 ANQGSEA come from the germline V gene. With 3 bases removed from V and 0 bases from J, the gap between germline ends came to 15 bases. The DNA of the CDR3 is TGCAGCGTTGATACCCGGCGGGGACGCTCCTACAATGAGCAGTTCTTC. It translates to CSVDTRRGRSYNEQFF.

This clone was observed a handful of times. The chain has TRBV7-8 and TRBJ1-1, with D perhaps TRBD1 (6 bases). CDR1 is SGHVS, CDR2 FQNEAQ, per germline. The CDR3 length is 16 residues. V was clipped by 1 base and J by 2 bases, with 14 bases between them. The CDR3: CASSLVVQGPNTEAFF. Here the CDR3 DNA reads TGTGCCAGCAGCTTAGTGGTACAGGGCCCCAACACTGAAGCTTTCTTT.

This chain connects TRBV10-1 to TRBJ2-7; 11 bases agree with TRBD2. The ends lost 6 bases at V and 0 bases at J; junction bases unmatched: 7. Germline CDR1 reads WNHNN; CDR2 reads SYGVQD (reference sequence). CDR3 length equals 16 residues. In DNA, the CDR3 is TGCGCCAGCAGCCCGACTAGCGGGGTATACTCCTACGAGCAGTACTTC. Translation: CASSPTSGVYSYEQYF.

The chain employs TRBV7-2 and TRBJ1-5; D remains unclear. This CDR3 has 15 amino acids. The V end was cut by 3 bases, the J end by 0 bases, with 9 bases between. Germline assignment: CDR1 SGHTA and CDR2 FQGNSA. This chain's CDR3 is CASSLTPYSNQPQHF. The CDR3 bases are TGTGCCAGCAGCTTGACACCCTATAGCAATCAGCCCCAGCATTTT. The full variable domain, in which reference TRBV7-2 and TRBJ1-5 provide the parts outside the CDR3, is GAGVSQSPSNKVTEKGKDVELRCDPISGHTALYWYRQSLGQGLEFLIYFQGNSAPDKSGLPSDRFSAERTGGSVSTLTIQRTQQEDSAVYLCASSLTPYSNQPQHFGDGTRLSIL.

The chain combines TRBV12-3 or TRBV12-4 with TRBJ1-1; a weak D match, TRBD1 (5 bases). V lost 3 bases and J 5 bases, leaving 10 bases between the germline ends. This CDR3 is built from 13 residues. The CDR3 spells CASSLGPGTEAFF. The CDR3 region has the DNA TGTGCCAGCAGTTTGGGGCCCGGGACTGAAGCTTTCTTT.

The CDR3, as DNA: TGTGCCAGCAGTCCCCGTCTAGTAAACACTGAAGCTTTCTTT. As protein: CASSPRLVNTEAFF. The rearrangement joins TRBV2 to TRBJ1-1; no firm D call. The CDR3 has 14 amino acids. Germline CDR1 reads SNHLY; CDR2 reads FYNNEI. Trimming took 5 bases from V and 2 from J, leaving 12 bases between them.

This sequence joins TRBV29-1 and TRBJ1-2, with D perhaps matching TRBD1 (6 bases). The germline gives CDR1 SQVTM, CDR2 ANQGSEA. V lost 1 base and J lost 0, with 9 bases in between. The length of the CDR3 is 14 residues. The CDR3 DNA sequence: TGCAGCGTTGAAGGCCGACAGGCTAACTATGGCTACACCTTC. Protein: CSVEGRQANYGYTF.

The chain carries TRBV7-3 and TRBJ1-2; no clear D gene. V lost 5 bases and J lost 2, with 15 bases in between. Looked up from germline, CDR1 is SGHTA and CDR2 is FQGTGA. This CDR3 is built from 15 residues. The DNA for the CDR3 is TGTGCCAGCAGCGCCCAGGCCGGGAAAAACTATGGCTACACCTTC. Translation: CASSAQAGKNYGYTF.

The chain links TRBV29-1 to TRBJ1-1, with D possibly TRBD1 on 6 matching bases. Per the germline V gene, CDR1 is SQVTM and CDR2 is ANQGSEA. The CDR3 has 14 residues. Between the trimmed V and J ends, which lost 7 bases and 2 bases, there was a span of 17 bases. In DNA form, the CDR3 reads TGCAGCGGCAACGGGGGGGCGCTTAACACTGAAGCTTTCTTT. It encodes CSGNGGALNTEAFF.

In this sample, this clone turned up once. The chain uses TRBV7-9 and TRBJ2-2; D is unclear. Per germline, CDR1 SEHNR and CDR2 FQNEAQ (reference sequence). The V end lost 4 bases, the J end lost 4 bases, and 7 bases lay between the germline ends. This CDR3 is 13 amino acids long. DNA for the CDR3: TGTGCCAGCAGCTCAAGACTCACCGGGGAGCTGTTTTTT. It specifies CASSSRLTGELFF.

The chain combines TRBV6-4 with TRBJ2-1; 7 nucleotides agree with TRBD2. V lost 4 bases and J lost 8; bases outside the gene matches: 14. Germline V lookup: CDR1 MRHNA, CDR2 SNTAGT. The CDR3 consists of 16 residues. The CDR3 loop reads CASSVRGVALMDEQFF. CDR3 in DNA: TGTGCCAGCAGTGTACGGGGGGTAGCGCTCATGGATGAGCAGTTCTTC.

The J gene is TRBJ1-1, the V gene TRBV7-9, with D perhaps matching TRBD1 (6 bases). Trimming stripped 5 bases from V and 5 bases from J, with 9 bases between. The CDR3 is 12 amino acids. CDR1 is SEHNR, CDR2 FQNEAQ, per germline (reference sequence). CDR3 in amino acids: CASSSRGTEAFF. The CDR3 bases are TGTGCCAGCAGCAGCAGGGGAACTGAAGCTTTCTTT.